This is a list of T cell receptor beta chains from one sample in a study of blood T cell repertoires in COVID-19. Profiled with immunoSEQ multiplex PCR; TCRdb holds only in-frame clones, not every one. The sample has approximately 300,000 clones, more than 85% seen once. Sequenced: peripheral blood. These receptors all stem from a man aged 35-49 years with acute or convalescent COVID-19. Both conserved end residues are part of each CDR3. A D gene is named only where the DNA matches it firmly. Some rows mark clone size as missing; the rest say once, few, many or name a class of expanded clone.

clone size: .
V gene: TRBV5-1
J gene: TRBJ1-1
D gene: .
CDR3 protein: CASSTRQANTEAFF
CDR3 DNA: TGCGCCAGCAGCACACGACAGGCGAACACTGAAGCTTTCTTT

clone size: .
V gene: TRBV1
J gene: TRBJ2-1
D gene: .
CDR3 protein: CTSSPPLQRRTSGYLNSYNEQFF
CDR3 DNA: TGCACCAGCAGCCCCCCCCTTCAGCGACGGACTAGCGGGTACTTAAACTCCTACAATGAGCAGTTCTTC

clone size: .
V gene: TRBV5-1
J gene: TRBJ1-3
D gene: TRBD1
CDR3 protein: CASSRDRSSGNTIYF
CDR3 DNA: TGCGCCAGCAGCCGGGACAGGAGCTCTGGAAACACCATATATTTT

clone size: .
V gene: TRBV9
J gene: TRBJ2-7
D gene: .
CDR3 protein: CASSATGQSYEQYF
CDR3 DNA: TGTGCCAGCAGCGCGACTGGACAGAGCTACGAGCAGTACTTC

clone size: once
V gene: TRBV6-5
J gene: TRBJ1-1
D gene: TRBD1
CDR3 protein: CASRAGGQEAFF
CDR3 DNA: TGTGCCAGCAGGGCCGGGGGACAGGAAGCTTTCTTT

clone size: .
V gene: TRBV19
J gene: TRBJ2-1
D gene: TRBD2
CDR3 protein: CASSIVSGGAYNEQFF
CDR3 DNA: TGTGCCAGTAGTATAGTCAGCGGGGGGGCCTACAATGAGCAGTTCTTC

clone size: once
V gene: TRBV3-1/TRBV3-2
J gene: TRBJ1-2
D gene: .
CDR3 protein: CASSPSLRTATDSYGYTF
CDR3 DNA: TGTGCCAGCAGCCCTTCACTCAGGACAGCCACCGACAGCTATGGCTACACCTTC

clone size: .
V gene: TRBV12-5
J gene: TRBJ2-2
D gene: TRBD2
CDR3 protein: CASGLRVAGATGELFF
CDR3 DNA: TGTGCTAGTGGCCTCCGGGTAGCGGGGGCCACCGGGGAGCTGTTTTTT

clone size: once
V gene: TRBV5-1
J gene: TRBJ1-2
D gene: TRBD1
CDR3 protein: CASKGTGGRGYTF
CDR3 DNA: TGCGCCAGCAAGGGGACAGGGGGCAGGGGCTACACCTTC

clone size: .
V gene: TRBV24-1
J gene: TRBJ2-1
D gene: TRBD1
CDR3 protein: CATSDFEAGGYNEQFF
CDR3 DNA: TGTGCCACCAGTGATTTCGAGGCAGGGGGATACAATGAGCAGTTCTTC

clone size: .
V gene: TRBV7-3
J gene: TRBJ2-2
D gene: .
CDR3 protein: CASSSYYTSNTGELFF
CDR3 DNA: TGTGCCAGCAGCTCCTACTACACTAGCAACACCGGGGAGCTGTTTTTT

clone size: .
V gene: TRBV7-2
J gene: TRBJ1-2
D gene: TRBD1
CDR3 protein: CASSPTGGGRGYTF
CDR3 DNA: TGTGCCAGCAGCCCCACGGGAGGGGGCCGTGGCTACACCTTC

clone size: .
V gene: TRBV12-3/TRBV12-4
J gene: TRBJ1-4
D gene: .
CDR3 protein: CASSPGFIEKLFF
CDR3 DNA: TGTGCCAGCAGTCCAGGATTTATTGAAAAACTGTTTTTT

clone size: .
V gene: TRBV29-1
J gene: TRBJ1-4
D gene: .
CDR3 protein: CSVEVRYPRKLFF
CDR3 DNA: TGCAGCGTTGAAGTCCGGTACCCGAGAAAACTGTTTTTT

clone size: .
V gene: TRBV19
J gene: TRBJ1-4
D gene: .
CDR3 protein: CASSASTGPNEKLFF
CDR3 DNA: TGTGCCAGTAGTGCCTCGACAGGTCCTAATGAAAAACTGTTTTTT

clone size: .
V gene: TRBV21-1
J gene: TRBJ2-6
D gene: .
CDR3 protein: CASSLAGTAGFSGANVLTF
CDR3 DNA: TGTGCCAGCTCATTAGCCGGGACAGCAGGTTTCTCTGGGGCCAACGTCCTGACTTTC

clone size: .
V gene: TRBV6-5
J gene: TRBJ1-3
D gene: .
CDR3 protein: CASKQAYSGNTIYF
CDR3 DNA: TGTGCCAGCAAACAGGCTTACTCTGGAAACACCATATATTTT

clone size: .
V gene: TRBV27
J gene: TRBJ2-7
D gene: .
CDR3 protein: CASSPRQGLYYEQYF
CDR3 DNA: TGTGCCAGCAGTCCAAGACAGGGACTGTACTACGAGCAGTACTTC

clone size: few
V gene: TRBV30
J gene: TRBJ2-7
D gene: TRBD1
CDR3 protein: CAWSPGGSYEQYF
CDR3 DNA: TGTGCCTGGAGTCCAGGGGGATCCTACGAGCAGTACTTC

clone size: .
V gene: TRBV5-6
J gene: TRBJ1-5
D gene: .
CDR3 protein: CASSLSGGDQPQHF
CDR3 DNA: TGTGCCAGCAGCTTATCGGGGGGAGACCAGCCCCAGCATTTT

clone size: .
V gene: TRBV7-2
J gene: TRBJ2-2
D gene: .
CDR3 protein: CASSLPEVVTGELFF
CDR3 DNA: TGTGCCAGCAGCCTCCCGGAGGTTGTCACCGGGGAGCTGTTTTTT

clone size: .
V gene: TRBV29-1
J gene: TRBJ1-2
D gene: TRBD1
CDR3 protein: CSVEDQRQGAYGYTF
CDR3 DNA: TGCAGCGTTGAAGATCAGAGACAGGGGGCCTATGGCTACACCTTC

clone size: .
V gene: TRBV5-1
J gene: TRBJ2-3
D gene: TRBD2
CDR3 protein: CASREAGGQGDTQYF
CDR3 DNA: TGCGCCAGCAGAGAGGCGGGGGGCCAGGGAGATACGCAGTATTTT

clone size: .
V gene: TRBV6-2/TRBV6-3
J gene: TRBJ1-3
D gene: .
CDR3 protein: CASSYGGTGNTIYF
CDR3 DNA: TGTGCCAGCAGTTACGGGGGGACTGGAAACACCATATATTTT

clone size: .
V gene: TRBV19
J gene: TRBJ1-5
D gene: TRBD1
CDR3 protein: CASSDQPYDRVTQPQHF
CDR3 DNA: TGTGCCAGTAGTGACCAACCTTACGACAGGGTAACCCAGCCCCAGCATTTT

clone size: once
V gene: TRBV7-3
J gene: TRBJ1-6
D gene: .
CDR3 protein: CASSALRGSPLHF
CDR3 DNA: TGTGCCAGCAGCGCCCTCAGGGGATCACCCCTCCACTTT

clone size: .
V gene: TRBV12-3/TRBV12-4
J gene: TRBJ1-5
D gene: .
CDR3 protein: CASRGLGGQPQHF
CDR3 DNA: TGTGCCAGCAGGGGTCTCGGGGGTCAGCCCCAGCATTTT

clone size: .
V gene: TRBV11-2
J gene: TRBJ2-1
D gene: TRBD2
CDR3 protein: CASSSPSGANEQFF
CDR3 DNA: TGTGCCAGCAGCTCACCTAGCGGGGCTAATGAGCAGTTCTTC

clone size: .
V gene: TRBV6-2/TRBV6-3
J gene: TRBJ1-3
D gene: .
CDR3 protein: CASSHDGSLRHTIYF
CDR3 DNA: TGTGCCAGCAGTCACGACGGATCCCTCAGGCACACCATATATTTT

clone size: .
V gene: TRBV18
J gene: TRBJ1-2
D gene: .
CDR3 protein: CASQPYREHYGYTF
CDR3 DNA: TGTGCCAGCCAGCCCTACAGGGAACACTATGGCTACACCTTC

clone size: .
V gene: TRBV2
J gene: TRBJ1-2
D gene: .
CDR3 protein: CASAIGYTF
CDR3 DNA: TGTGCCAGCGCGATTGGCTACACCTTC

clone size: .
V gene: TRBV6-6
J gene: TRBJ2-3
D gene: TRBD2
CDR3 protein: CASRTSGSDTQYF
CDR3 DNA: TGTGCCAGCCGGACTAGCGGGTCAGATACGCAGTATTTT

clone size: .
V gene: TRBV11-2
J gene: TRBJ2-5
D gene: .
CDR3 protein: CASSLVYFGETQYF
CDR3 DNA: TGTGCCAGCAGCCTAGTGTACTTTGGTGAGACCCAGTACTTC

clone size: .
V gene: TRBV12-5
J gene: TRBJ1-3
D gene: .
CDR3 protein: CASGSIPYRSLGRDGNTIYF
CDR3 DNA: TGTGCTAGTGGTTCTATTCCCTATCGCTCCTTGGGCAGGGATGGAAACACCATATATTTT

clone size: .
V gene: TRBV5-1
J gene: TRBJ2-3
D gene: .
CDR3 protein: CASSLAAVQDTQYF
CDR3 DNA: TGCGCCAGCAGCTTGGCCGCGGTGCAAGATACGCAGTATTTT